The 26 T cell receptor beta chains in this list originate from one sample, sequenced in a study of shared clonotypes between healthy human individuals. The data were produced by immunoSEQ multiplex PCR, yet TCRdb's version contains in-frame clones alone and is incomplete. There are nearly 2 million clones in the sample; about 95% occur only once, and under 1.5% lies in the top ten. Only CD45RO-negative cells positively selected for CCR7 counted as naive CD8 cells, so terminally differentiated effector memory CD45RA+ cells were excluded. The specimen sequenced was naive CD8+ T cells sorted from blood. These TCRs come from a man aged 18-30 years in good health.

The chain employs TRBV28 and TRBJ1-2, with 7 nucleotides matching TRBD1. J gave up 7 bases and V 5 bases, and 10 bases lay outside the gene matches. CDR1 and CDR2 from the germline V gene are MDHEN and SYDVKM. The CDR3 runs 14 residues. CDR3 protein: CASSPGGPTTGYTF. CDR3 nucleotides: TGTGCCAGCAGTCCAGGGGGACCAACTACTGGCTACACCTTC.

The rearrangement links TRBV29-1 to TRBJ1-3; D is ambiguous. CDR3 size: 12 residues. Germline V gene sequence: CDR1 SQVTM, CDR2 ANQGSEA. With 6 bases removed from V and 3 bases from J, the gap between germline ends came to 9 bases. The CDR3, as DNA: TGCAGCGTCCTTGAAAGTGGAAACACCATATATTTT. Encoded protein: CSVLESGNTIYF.

V usage is TRBV27 and J usage is TRBJ2-7; tentatively, D is TRBD1 (7 bases). The germline V gene has CDR1 MNHEY and CDR2 SMNVEV (reference sequence). The CDR3 is 15 amino acids. V lost 5 bases and J 3 bases, leaving 17 bases between the germline ends. DNA of the CDR3: TGTGCCAGCAGTCCTTTTCAGGGGGGAGGCTACGAGCAGTACTTC. Protein product: CASSPFQGGGYEQYF.

The chain joins TRBV7-9 to TRBJ2-1, with 13 bases fitting TRBD2. Per the germline V gene, CDR1 is SEHNR and CDR2 is FQNEAQ (reference sequence). The CDR3 is 14 amino acids. V shed 4 bases and J 14 bases; nucleotides not matched to a gene: 8. CDR3 in DNA: TGTGCCAGCAGCTCCCCGGGACTAGCGGGACGTAAGTTCTTC. Translating it yields CASSSPGLAGRKFF.

The V gene is TRBV6-1, the J gene TRBJ2-7, with unresolved D. The CDR3 extends over 14 amino acids. With 2 bases removed from V and 3 bases from J, the gap between germline ends came to 11 bases. CDR1 is MNHNS and CDR2 is SASEGT in the germline V gene. The CDR3 DNA is TGTGCCAGCAGTGAATTTGGTGTTCACTACGAGCAGTACTTC. Protein product: CASSEFGVHYEQYF.

V gene TRBV2 combines with J gene TRBJ2-7, with D hard to call. The V end was cut by 3 bases, the J end by 7 bases, with 13 bases between. Germline V gene lookup returns CDR1 SNHLY and CDR2 FYNNEI. This CDR3 has 13 residues. This CDR3 is CASSDNRLGEQYF. The DNA of the CDR3 is TGTGCCAGCAGTGACAACCGCCTGGGAGAGCAGTACTTC.

The gene calls are TRBV13 and TRBJ1-2, with TRBD1 as a possible D gene (5 bases). The V end lost 5 bases, the J end lost 3 bases, and 13 bases lay between the germline ends. This CDR3 is 14 amino acids long. The germline CDR1 and CDR2 sequences are PRHDT and FYEKMQ (reference sequence). CDR3: CASSPPEGYYGYTF. The CDR3 DNA is TGTGCCAGCAGCCCCCCCGAGGGGTACTATGGCTACACCTTC.

The chain couples TRBV27 to TRBJ2-7; D possibly matches TRBD1 or TRBD2 (6 bases each). The V and J ends lost 3 bases and 4 bases respectively, with 13 bases between them. Germline V gene lookup returns CDR1 MNHEY and CDR2 SMNVEV (reference sequence). The length of the CDR3 is 14 residues. The chain's CDR3 is CASSFGGPEYEQYF. CDR3 nucleotide sequence: TGTGCCAGCAGTTTTGGGGGGCCTGAATACGAGCAGTACTTC.

The chain has TRBV5-4 and TRBJ2-5, with TRBD2 identical over 8 bases. Germline trimming cut 1 base from V and 0 bases from J; bases unmatched to any gene: 8. The CDR3 has 17 residues. Germline V gives CDR1 SGHNT, CDR2 YYREEE (reference sequence). The CDR3 reads CASSLWGSSGYQETQYF. In DNA, the CDR3 is TGTGCCAGCAGCTTGTGGGGGTCTAGCGGGTACCAAGAGACCCAGTACTTC.

CDR3 sequence (DNA): TGTGCCAGCAGGGGCACGGGACAGGGACTGAATCAGCCCCAGCATTTT. Residues: CASRGTGQGLNQPQHF. This chain connects TRBV2 to TRBJ1-5, with 9 positions matching TRBD1. Losses at the gene ends were 6 bases for V and 4 bases for J; bases not matched to a gene: 10. CDR1 is SNHLY and CDR2 is FYNNEI in the germline V gene. This CDR3 spans 16 amino acids.

A few counts support this clone. The chain combines TRBV7-6 with TRBJ2-2, with a weak D call TRBD2 (5 bases). The V gene's germline CDR1 is SGHVS and CDR2 FNYEAQ. The CDR3 has 14 residues. The V end lost 3 bases, the J end lost 5 bases, and 10 bases lay between the germline ends. CDR3 residues: CASSLRERTGELFF. The CDR3, as DNA: TGTGCCAGCAGCTTGAGGGAAAGAACCGGGGAGCTGTTTTTT.

The chain couples TRBV4-2 to TRBJ2-6; 7 bases align to TRBD1. The CDR3 is 19 amino acids. Germline V gene data show CDR1 as LGHNA and CDR2 as YNFKEQ. The junction had 8 bases not matched to a gene; V was cut back by 0 bases and J by 0 bases. The CDR3 protein is CASSQDMTGIGSGANVLTF. In nucleotides, the CDR3 is TGTGCCAGCAGCCAAGATATGACAGGGATTGGCTCTGGGGCCAACGTCCTGACTTTC.

DNA of the CDR3: TGTGCCAGCAGCCAAGTCCGACAGTTCCAAGAGACCCAGTACTTC. It translates to CASSQVRQFQETQYF. The V and J genes are TRBV13 and TRBJ2-5, with a weak D call TRBD1 (5 bases). Between the trimmed V and J ends, which lost 5 bases and 1 base, there was a span of 14 bases. Germline loops: CDR1 PRHDT, CDR2 FYEKMQ (reference sequence). The CDR3 totals 15 residues.

This chain joins TRBV12-5 and TRBJ2-5; D is possibly TRBD1 (6 bases). V lost 6 bases and J 5 bases, leaving 13 bases between the germline ends. Germline assignment: CDR1 LGHNT and CDR2 FRNRAP. The CDR3 totals 13 residues. The CDR3 DNA reads TGTGCTAGTGGCCTACCTCAGGGGGAGACCCAGTACTTC. Protein sequence: CASGLPQGETQYF.

The chain carries TRBV9 and TRBJ1-1; D might be TRBD1 (5 bases). The CDR3 totals 15 residues. Trimming removed 2 bases at V and 0 bases at J, with 11 bases between. From germline, CDR1 is SGDLS and CDR2 YYNGEE. The CDR3 loop is CASSVGTVMNTEAFF. For the CDR3, the DNA is TGTGCCAGCAGCGTGGGGACGGTAATGAACACTGAAGCTTTCTTT.

The CDR3: CASSYRSALNTEAFF. The CDR3 nucleotides read TGTGCCAGCAGTTACCGGAGCGCGCTAAACACTGAAGCTTTCTTT. The chain carries TRBV6-5 and TRBJ1-1; D gene ambiguous. Trimming removed 2 bases at V and 2 bases at J, with 12 bases between. The CDR3 is 15 amino acids. Germline CDR1 MNHEY, CDR2 SVGAGI.

The chain recombines TRBV27 with TRBJ1-6, with D hard to call. This CDR3 is 14 amino acids long. CDR1 and CDR2 from the germline V gene are MNHEY and SMNVEV (reference sequence). The V and J ends lost 5 bases and 7 bases respectively, with 12 bases between them. CDR3 nucleotides: TGTGCCAGCAGTGCCGGGGTGGGGAATTCACCCCTCCACTTT. Protein: CASSAGVGNSPLHF.

As regards this clone: Other nucleotide sequences from this sample produce the same CDR3. This chain uses TRBV9 with TRBJ2-2; D remains ambiguous. The V end lost 0 bases, the J end lost 7 bases, and 1 base lay between the germline ends. The germline V gene has CDR1 SGDLS and CDR2 YYNGEE. This CDR3 contains 11 residues. The CDR3, as DNA: TGTGCCAGCAGCGTAGACGGGGAGCTGTTTTTT. It encodes CASSVDGELFF. Drawing the rest from reference TRBV9 and TRBJ2-2, the complete variable domain is DSGVTQTPKHLITATGQRVTLRCSPRSGDLSVYWYQQSLDQGLQFLIQYYNGEERAKGNILERFSAQQFPDLHSELNLSSLELGDSALYFCASSVDGELFFGEGSRLTVL.

The chain recombines TRBV2 with TRBJ2-1, with 11 bases fitting TRBD1. The CDR3 has 18 amino acids. J gave up 0 bases and V 4 bases, and 8 bases lay outside the gene matches. Germline assignment: CDR1 SNHLY and CDR2 FYNNEI. The chain's CDR3 is CASSGTGGAGDSYNEQFF. CDR3 DNA sequence: TGTGCCAGCAGTGGGACAGGGGGCGCGGGAGACTCCTACAATGAGCAGTTCTTC. Complete variable domain (other parts from reference TRBV2 and TRBJ2-1): EPEVTQTPSHQVTQMGQEVILRCVPISNHLYFYWYRQILGQKVEFLVSFYNNEISEKSEIFDDQFSVERPDGSNFTLKIRSTKLEDSAMYFCASSGTGGAGDSYNEQFFGPGTRLTVL.

The V call is TRBV7-9, the J call TRBJ1-4; 7 bases match TRBD1. Germline trimming cut 5 bases from V and 4 bases from J; bases unmatched to any gene: 10. Per germline, CDR1 SEHNR and CDR2 FQNEAQ (reference sequence). This CDR3 is built from 16 residues. The chain's CDR3 is CASSHSGTEGNEKLFF. CDR3 DNA sequence: TGTGCCAGCAGCCATTCCGGGACAGAGGGTAATGAAAAACTGTTTTTT.

J is TRBJ2-5 and V is TRBV4-1; D is unclear. CDR3 length: 14 residues. With 5 bases removed from V and 5 bases from J, the gap between germline ends came to 15 bases. CDR1 MGHRA and CDR2 YSYEKL come from the germline V gene. The CDR3 DNA follows: TGCGCCAGCAGCGCCCTGGGTGGCTCCGAGACCCAGTACTTC. Translation gives CASSALGGSETQYF.

The sample holds one count of this clone. The chain carries TRBV4-3 and TRBJ1-4; D is unclear. CDR1 and CDR2 (germline): LGHNA, YSLEER. V was trimmed by 2 bases and J by 0 bases, leaving 7 bases between them. This CDR3 has 15 residues. The CDR3 DNA reads TGCGCCAGCAGCCAAATATGGGCAACTAATGAAAAACTGTTTTTT. Translated, it gives CASSQIWATNEKLFF.

The rearrangement uses TRBV27 and TRBJ2-2, with D perhaps TRBD2 (5 bases). This CDR3 is 14 amino acids long. The germline CDR1 and CDR2 sequences are MNHEY and SMNVEV (reference sequence). V lost 3 bases to trimming and J lost 8 bases, with 13 bases between them. The CDR3 here is CASSFVGLGGELFF. CDR3 sequence (DNA): TGTGCCAGCAGTTTTGTAGGACTTGGAGGGGAGCTGTTTTTT.

V usage is TRBV5-1 and J usage is TRBJ2-7, with D possibly matching TRBD2 (6 bases). Germline lookup yields CDR1 SGHRS and CDR2 YFSETQ. Trimming took 5 bases from V and 1 from J, leaving 16 bases between them. The CDR3 runs to 15 residues. CDR3 loop: CASSSWLEGSYEQYF. The CDR3 bases are TGCGCCAGCAGTTCCTGGCTGGAGGGTTCCTACGAGCAGTACTTC.

The chain recombines TRBV30 with TRBJ2-1; TRBD2 is a possible D gene (6 bases). CDR3 size: 14 residues. Germline assignment: CDR1 GTSNPN and CDR2 SVGIG (reference sequence). V was shortened by 2 bases and J by 7 bases, with 15 bases between the two germline ends. The CDR3 here is CAWSLTGGGNEQFF. For the CDR3, the DNA is TGTGCCTGGAGTTTAACCGGGGGAGGAAATGAGCAGTTCTTC.

The chain links TRBV5-1 to TRBJ2-1; D not resolved. Germline V gives CDR1 SGHRS, CDR2 YFSETQ. This CDR3 spans 14 amino acids. Trimming stripped 0 bases from V and 7 bases from J, with 11 bases between. In DNA, the CDR3 is TGCGCCAGCAGCTTGGGGGCAGCAAGGAATGAGCAGTTCTTC. Amino acids: CASSLGAARNEQFF.